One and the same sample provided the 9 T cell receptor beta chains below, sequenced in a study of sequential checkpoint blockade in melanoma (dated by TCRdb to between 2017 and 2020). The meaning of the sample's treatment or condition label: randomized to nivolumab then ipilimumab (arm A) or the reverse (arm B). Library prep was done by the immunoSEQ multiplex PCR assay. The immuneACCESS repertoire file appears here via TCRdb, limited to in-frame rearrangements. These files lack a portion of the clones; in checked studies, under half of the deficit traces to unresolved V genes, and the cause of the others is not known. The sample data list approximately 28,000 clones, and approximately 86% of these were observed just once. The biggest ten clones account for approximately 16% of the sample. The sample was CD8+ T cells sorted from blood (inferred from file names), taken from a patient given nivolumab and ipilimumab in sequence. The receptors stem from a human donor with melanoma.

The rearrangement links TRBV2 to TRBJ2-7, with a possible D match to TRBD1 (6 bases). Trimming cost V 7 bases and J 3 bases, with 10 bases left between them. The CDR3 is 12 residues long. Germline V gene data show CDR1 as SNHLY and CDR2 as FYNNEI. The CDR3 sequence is CASIGQFYEQYF. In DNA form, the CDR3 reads TGTGCCAGCATTGGACAGTTCTACGAGCAGTACTTC. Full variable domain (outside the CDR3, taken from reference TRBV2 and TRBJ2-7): EPEVTQTPSHQVTQMGQEVILRCVPISNHLYFYWYRQILGQKVEFLVSFYNNEISEKSEIFDDQFSVERPDGSNFTLKIRSTKLEDSAMYFCASIGQFYEQYFGPGTRLTVT.

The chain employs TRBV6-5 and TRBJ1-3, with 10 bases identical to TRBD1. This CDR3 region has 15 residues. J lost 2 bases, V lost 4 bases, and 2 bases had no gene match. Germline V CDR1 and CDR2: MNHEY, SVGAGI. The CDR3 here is CASSSGTGAGNTIYF. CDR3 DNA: TGTGCCAGCAGTTCCGGGACAGGGGCTGGAAACACCATATATTTT.

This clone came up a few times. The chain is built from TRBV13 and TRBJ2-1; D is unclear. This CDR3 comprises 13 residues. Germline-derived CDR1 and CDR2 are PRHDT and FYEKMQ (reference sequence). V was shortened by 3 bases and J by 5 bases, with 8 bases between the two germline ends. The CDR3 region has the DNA TGTGCCAGCAGCTTGACGGGTCACAATGAGCAGTTCTTC. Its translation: CASSLTGHNEQFF.

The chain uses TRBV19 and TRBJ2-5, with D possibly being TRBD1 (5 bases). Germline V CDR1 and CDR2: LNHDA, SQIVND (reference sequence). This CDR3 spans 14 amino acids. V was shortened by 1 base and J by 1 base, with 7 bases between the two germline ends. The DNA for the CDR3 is TGTGCCAGTAGTATAGGGGGCAGCCAAGAGACCCAGTACTTC. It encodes CASSIGGSQETQYF.

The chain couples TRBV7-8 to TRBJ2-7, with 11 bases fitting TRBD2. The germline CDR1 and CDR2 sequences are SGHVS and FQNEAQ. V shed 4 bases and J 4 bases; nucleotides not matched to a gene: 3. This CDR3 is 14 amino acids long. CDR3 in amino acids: CASSSLAGGYEQYF. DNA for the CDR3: TGTGCCAGCAGCTCCCTAGCGGGAGGTTACGAGCAGTACTTC.

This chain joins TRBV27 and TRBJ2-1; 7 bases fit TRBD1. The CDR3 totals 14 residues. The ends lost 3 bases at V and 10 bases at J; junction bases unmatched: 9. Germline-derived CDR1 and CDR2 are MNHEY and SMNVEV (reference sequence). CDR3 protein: CASSFGTAQWEQFF. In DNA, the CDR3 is TGTGCCAGCAGTTTCGGGACAGCACAATGGGAGCAGTTCTTC.

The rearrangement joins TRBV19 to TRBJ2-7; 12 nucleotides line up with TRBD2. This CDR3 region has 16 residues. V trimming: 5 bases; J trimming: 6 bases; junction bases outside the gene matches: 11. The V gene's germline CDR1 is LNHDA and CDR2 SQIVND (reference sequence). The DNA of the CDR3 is TGTGCCAGTAGTCCCCTGCTAGCGGGAGGGCCTGGCGAGCAGTACTTC. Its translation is CASSPLLAGGPGEQYF.

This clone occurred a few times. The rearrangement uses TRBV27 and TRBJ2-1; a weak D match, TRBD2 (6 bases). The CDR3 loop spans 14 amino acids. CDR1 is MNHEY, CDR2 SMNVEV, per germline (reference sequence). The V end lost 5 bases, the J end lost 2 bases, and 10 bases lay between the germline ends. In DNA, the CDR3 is TGTGCCAGCAGTGTTAGCGGTGCCTACAATGAGCAGTTCTTC. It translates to CASSVSGAYNEQFF.

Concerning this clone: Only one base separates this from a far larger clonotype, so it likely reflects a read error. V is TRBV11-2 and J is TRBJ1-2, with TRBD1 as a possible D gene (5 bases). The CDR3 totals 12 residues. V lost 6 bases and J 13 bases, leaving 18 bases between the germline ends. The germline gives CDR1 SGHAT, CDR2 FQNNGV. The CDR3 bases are TGTGCCAGCAGGGACTGGGACTCCACAAGCACCTTC. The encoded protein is CASRDWDSTSTF. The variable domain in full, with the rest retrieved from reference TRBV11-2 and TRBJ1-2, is EAGVAQSPRYKIIEKRQSVAFWCNPISGHATLYWYQQILGQGPKLLIQFQNNGVVDDSQLPKDRFSAERLKGVDSTLKIQPAKLEDSAVYLCASRDWDSTSTFGSGTRLTVV.